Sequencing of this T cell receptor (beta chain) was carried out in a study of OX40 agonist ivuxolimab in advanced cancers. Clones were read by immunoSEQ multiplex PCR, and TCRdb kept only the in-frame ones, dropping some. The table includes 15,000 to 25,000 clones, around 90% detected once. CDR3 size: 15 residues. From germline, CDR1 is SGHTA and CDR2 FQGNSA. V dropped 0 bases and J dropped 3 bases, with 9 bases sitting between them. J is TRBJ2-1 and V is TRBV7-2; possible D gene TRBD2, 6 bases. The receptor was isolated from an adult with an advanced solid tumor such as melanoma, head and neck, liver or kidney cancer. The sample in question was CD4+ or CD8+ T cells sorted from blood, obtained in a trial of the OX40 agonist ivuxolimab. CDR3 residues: CASSLALTSYNEQFF. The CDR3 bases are TGTGCCAGCAGCTTAGCATTGACTAGCTACAATGAGCAGTTCTTC.